This TCR beta chain was found in a study of shared clonotypes between healthy human individuals. In unsorted samples, genomic DNA was obtained using roughly 99 million PBMCs. Produced via immunoSEQ multiplex PCR; TCRdb's table is partial and in-frame only. The repertoire holds about 470,000 clones, about 76% seen once, with around 14% in the top ten. The specimen sequenced was PBMCs. The clonotype was recovered from a woman aged 40 to 55 in good health. Some clones in this sample may be carry-over from other donors' samples.

In nucleotides, the CDR3 is TGTGCCAGCAGCAACGGACACGGCCCAATCCGGGGGACCCAGTACTTC. Amino acids: CASSNGHGPIRGTQYF. This rearrangement joins TRBV7-2 to TRBJ2-5, with D perhaps TRBD1 or TRBD2 (5 bases each). The germline CDR1 and CDR2 sequences are SGHTA and FQGNSA. V was pared by 5 bases and J by 7 bases, with 23 bases between. The CDR3 runs 16 residues.